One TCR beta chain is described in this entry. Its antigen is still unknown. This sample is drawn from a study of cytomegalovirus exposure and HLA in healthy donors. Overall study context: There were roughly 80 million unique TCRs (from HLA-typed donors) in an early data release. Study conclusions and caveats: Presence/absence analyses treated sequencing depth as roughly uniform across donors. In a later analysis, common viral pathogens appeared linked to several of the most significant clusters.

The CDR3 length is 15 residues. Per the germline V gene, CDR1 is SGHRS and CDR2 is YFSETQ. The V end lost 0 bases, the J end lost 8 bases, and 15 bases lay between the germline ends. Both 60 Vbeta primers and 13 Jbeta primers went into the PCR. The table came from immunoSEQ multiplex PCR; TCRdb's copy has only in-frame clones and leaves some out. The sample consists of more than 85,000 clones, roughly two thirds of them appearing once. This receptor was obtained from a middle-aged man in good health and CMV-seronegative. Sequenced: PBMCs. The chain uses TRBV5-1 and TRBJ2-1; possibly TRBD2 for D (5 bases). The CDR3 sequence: CASSLVDRGRDEQFF. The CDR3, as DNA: TGCGCCAGCAGCTTGGTCGATCGGGGAAGGGATGAGCAGTTCTTC.